What follows describes a single TCR beta chain. What it binds is not known. PCR involved 60 Vbeta and 13 Jbeta primers. Sequencing was performed with immunoSEQ multiplex PCR; in TCRdb, only in-frame clones are kept and a portion is missing. The repertoire consists of some 200,000 clones, with about four fifths occurring once and the leading ten covering approximately 2.6%. These data come from a study of cytomegalovirus exposure and HLA in healthy donors. Background on the study: Of a few hundred genotyped donors, roughly 81% grouped in the Caucasian-associated ancestry cluster. Study conclusions and caveats: What a later analysis reportedly showed was that an Asian-associated ancestry cluster had fewer N-insertions than the approximately 700-donor mean.

The CDR3 extends over 14 amino acids. Trimming pared 1 base from V and 6 bases from J, leaving 13 bases between. In germline, CDR1 is SGHTA, CDR2 FQGNSA. The sequence was collected from a female donor in good health and CMV-seronegative. Sequencing was done on a sample of PBMCs. V and J are TRBV7-2 and TRBJ2-7, with D possibly matching TRBD1 (6 bases). CDR3: CASSLVRGGSEQYF. Written as DNA, the CDR3 is TGTGCCAGCAGCTTAGTCCGAGGGGGTTCCGAGCAGTACTTC. The entire variable domain, with the rest obtained from reference TRBV7-2 and TRBJ2-7, is as follows: GAGVSQSPSNKVTEKGKDVELRCDPISGHTALYWYRQSLGQGLEFLIYFQGNSAPDKSGLPSDRFSAERTGGSVSTLTIQRTQQEDSAVYLCASSLVRGGSEQYFGPGTRLTVT.